These 23 T cell receptor beta chains were all obtained from the same sample, sequenced in a study of cytomegalovirus exposure and HLA in healthy donors. The protocol was immunoSEQ multiplex PCR, while the TCRdb copy is restricted to in-frame clones and leaves out a portion. The sample shows around 190,000 clones, about 81% of them seen only once. The source material was PBMCs. These receptors all stem from a young woman in good health and CMV-seronegative.

The chain uses TRBV18 and TRBJ1-2, with a possible D match to TRBD1 (5 bases). V was shortened by 5 bases and J by 0 bases, with 10 bases between the two germline ends. This CDR3 contains 14 residues. The germline V gene has CDR1 KGHSH and CDR2 LQKENI. Here the CDR3 DNA reads TGTGCCAGCTCATCCGGGACTTCTAACTATGGCTACACCTTC. This translates into CASSSGTSNYGYTF.

To note about this clone: Other DNA variants within this sample encode the same CDR3. V usage is TRBV18 and J usage is TRBJ2-7; D gene uncertain. The V gene's germline CDR1 is KGHSH and CDR2 LQKENI. V lost 3 bases and J 6 bases, leaving 12 bases between the germline ends. The CDR3 covers 13 residues. As DNA, the CDR3 is TGTGCCAGCTCACCTAACACGGGTCGCGAGCAGTACTTC. It yields the protein CASSPNTGREQYF.

CDR3 loop: CASSQLLAGGRETQYF. The CDR3 DNA follows: TGCGCCAGCAGCCAGCTACTAGCGGGGGGCAGGGAGACCCAGTACTTC. The chain combines TRBV4-1 with TRBJ2-5; TRBD2 agrees at 12 bases. The trim removed 3 bases at V and 5 bases at J, leaving 7 bases unmatched. CDR1 is MGHRA and CDR2 is YSYEKL in the germline V gene. There are 16 residues in the CDR3.

J is TRBJ1-5 and V is TRBV30, with 11 nucleotides matching TRBD1. Looked up from germline, CDR1 is GTSNPN and CDR2 is SVGIG (reference sequence). After removal of 4 bases from V and 6 bases from J, the junction contained 8 bases not matched to a gene. The CDR3 contains 15 residues. CDR3 nucleotide sequence: TGTGCCTGGAAGGATAGGACAGGGGGCGGTCAGCCCCAGCATTTT. Translating it yields CAWKDRTGGGQPQHF. The whole variable domain, remainder taken from reference TRBV30 and TRBJ1-5, is SQTIHQWPATLVQPVGSPLSLECTVEGTSNPNLYWYRQAAGRGLQLLFYSVGIGQISSEVPQNLSASRPQDRQFILSSKKLLLSDSGFYLCAWKDRTGGGQPQHFGDGTRLSIL.

A note on this clone: A much larger clonotype is one base distant, so this may be a read error. The rearrangement uses TRBV6-5 and TRBJ1-1; TRBD1 matches at 10 bases. CDR3 length equals 15 residues. Per germline, CDR1 MNHEY and CDR2 SVGAGI. In DNA, the CDR3 is TGTGCCAGCAGTACCCGGGACAGGGGAGTCTCTGAAGCTTCCTTT. Its translation is CASSTRDRGVSEASF.

V is TRBV4-1 and J is TRBJ1-1; 7 bases are shared with TRBD1. The V gene's germline CDR1 is MGHRA and CDR2 YSYEKL. The V segment lost 8 bases and the J segment 1 base; nucleotides outside the gene matches: 7. The CDR3 consists of 14 residues. The CDR3 loop is CASALAGGNTEAFF. In nucleotides, the CDR3 is TGCGCCAGCGCCCTAGCAGGGGGGAACACTGAAGCTTTCTTT.

This chain links TRBV7-9 with TRBJ1-2; tentatively, D is TRBD1 (5 bases). With 0 bases removed from V and 7 bases from J, the gap between germline ends came to 15 bases. The CDR3 has 15 residues. The V gene's germline CDR1 is SEHNR and CDR2 FQNEAQ (reference sequence). The CDR3 loop is CASSLALDGGFGYTF. In DNA, the CDR3 is TGTGCCAGCAGCTTAGCCCTGGACGGGGGTTTTGGCTACACCTTC.

This clone showed up just a few times. The chain employs TRBV28 and TRBJ1-1; TRBD1 matches at 8 bases. Germline V lookup: CDR1 MDHEN, CDR2 SYDVKM. The CDR3 totals 15 residues. V dropped 5 bases and J dropped 1; count of bases not matched to a gene: 6. The CDR3 here is CASSPDRGWNTEAFF. In DNA, the CDR3 is TGTGCCAGCAGTCCAGACAGGGGATGGAACACTGAAGCTTTCTTT.

V gene TRBV2 combines with J gene TRBJ1-4; 7 positions match TRBD1. The ends lost 6 bases at V and 11 bases at J; junction bases unmatched: 12. Germline values: CDR1 SNHLY, CDR2 FYNNEI. CDR3 size: 14 residues. The CDR3 DNA is TGTGCCAGCAGCGAACCGGGACAGAGGGCGAAACTGTTTTTT. It codes for CASSEPGQRAKLFF. Filled out from reference TRBV2 and TRBJ1-4, the complete variable domain reads EPEVTQTPSHQVTQMGQEVILRCVPISNHLYFYWYRQILGQKVEFLVSFYNNEISEKSEIFDDQFSVERPDGSNFTLKIRSTKLEDSAMYFCASSEPGQRAKLFFGSGTQLSVL.

This clone was observed a single time. This chain uses TRBV6-1 with TRBJ2-2; tentative D call: TRBD1 (5 bases). Trimming shortened V by 1 base and J by 1 base, and 10 bases separated the two germline ends. Germline loops: CDR1 MNHNS, CDR2 SASEGT. The CDR3 loop spans 16 amino acids. The CDR3 sequence is CASSEVDRLNTGELFF. CDR3 nucleotide sequence: TGTGCCAGCAGTGAAGTCGACAGATTGAACACCGGGGAGCTGTTTTTT.

This clone was observed a handful of times. This chain connects TRBV5-1 to TRBJ2-1, with D unresolved. CDR1 and CDR2 (germline): SGHRS, YFSETQ. The CDR3 is 13 residues long. Between the trimmed V and J ends, which lost 5 bases and 5 bases, there was a span of 11 bases. CDR3 region: CASRERMNNEQFF. The CDR3, as DNA: TGCGCCAGCAGAGAGAGAATGAACAATGAGCAGTTCTTC.

This clone was seen just once. The chain is built from TRBV5-1 and TRBJ2-7, with 9 bases that match TRBD1. The CDR3 spans 16 residues. Germline trimming cut 2 bases from V and 5 bases from J; bases unmatched to any gene: 11. Germline CDR1 is SGHRS and CDR2 is YFSETQ. The CDR3 region has the DNA TGCGCCAGCAGCTTAGAGTCCGGGACAGGGTACCACGAGCAGTACTTC. Encoded protein: CASSLESGTGYHEQYF. Full variable domain (remainder filled in from reference TRBV5-1 and TRBJ2-7): KAGVTQTPRYLIKTRGQQVTLSCSPISGHRSVSWYQQTPGQGLQFLFEYFSETQRNKGNFPGRFSGRQFSNSRSEMNVSTLELGDSALYLCASSLESGTGYHEQYFGPGTRLTVT.

This chain joins TRBV7-8 and TRBJ2-7; D might be TRBD1 (6 bases). The CDR3 sequence is 13 residues long. The ends were cut back, 0 bases at V and 3 bases at J, with 6 bases in the middle. Germline V gene data show CDR1 as SGHVS and CDR2 as FQNEAQ. The CDR3 DNA reads as TGTGCCAGCAGCTTAGCAGGGGGCTACGAGCAGTACTTC. It specifies CASSLAGGYEQYF.

The chain is built from TRBV5-4 and TRBJ1-5; perhaps TRBD1 as D (6 bases). CDR1 SGHNT and CDR2 YYREEE come from the germline V gene (reference sequence). Between the trimmed V and J ends, which lost 1 base and 7 bases, there was a span of 18 bases. This CDR3 has 16 residues. The CDR3 DNA is TGTGCCAGCAGCTTGACTGGGGCAGGGGTGGTCCAGCCCCAGCATTTT. This translates into CASSLTGAGVVQPQHF.

The chain combines TRBV5-4 with TRBJ1-3; 9 bases map to TRBD1. CDR3 length: 15 residues. Germline CDR1 and CDR2: SGHNT and YYREEE (reference sequence). Trimming cost V 1 base and J 7 bases; bases outside gene matches: 6. The CDR3 DNA reads TGTGCCAGCAGCTTGTCCGGGACAGGGAGCAACACCATATATTTT. Its translation is CASSLSGTGSNTIYF.

The chain joins TRBV2 to TRBJ1-3, with TRBD1 identical over 8 bases. The CDR3 runs 14 residues. Trimming cost V 6 bases and J 4 bases; bases outside gene matches: 5. CDR1 and CDR2 (germline): SNHLY, FYNNEI. CDR3 sequence reads: CASRDRVRGNTIYF. CDR3 DNA sequence: TGTGCCAGCAGGGACAGGGTTCGAGGAAACACCATATATTTT. Full variable domain (outside the CDR3, taken from reference TRBV2 and TRBJ1-3): EPEVTQTPSHQVTQMGQEVILRCVPISNHLYFYWYRQILGQKVEFLVSFYNNEISEKSEIFDDQFSVERPDGSNFTLKIRSTKLEDSAMYFCASRDRVRGNTIYFGEGSWLTVV.

This sequence joins TRBV5-6 and TRBJ2-3; no firm D call. The CDR3 runs 13 residues. V dropped 4 bases and J dropped 2 bases, with 8 bases sitting between them. The germline CDR1 and CDR2 sequences are SGHDT and YYEEEE. The CDR3 loop reads CASSPIHTDTQYF. As DNA, the CDR3 is TGTGCCAGCAGCCCTATTCACACAGATACGCAGTATTTT. Together with reference TRBV5-6 and TRBJ2-3, the CDR3 gives the full variable domain: DAGVTQSPTHLIKTRGQQVTLRCSPKSGHDTVSWYQQALGQGPQFIFQYYEEEERQRGNFPDRFSGHQFPNYSSELNVNALLLGDSALYLCASSPIHTDTQYFGPGTRLTVL.

The chain is built from TRBV4-1 and TRBJ2-3; TRBD2 aligns across 12 bases. Germline loops: CDR1 MGHRA, CDR2 YSYEKL. The CDR3 length is 18 residues. J was trimmed by 0 bases and V by 1 base; bases with no gene match: 5. CDR3 DNA: TGCGCCAGCAGCCAAGCTAGCGGGAGGGCCCTGAGCACAGATACGCAGTATTTT. This translates into CASSQASGRALSTDTQYF.

V gene TRBV10-1 combines with J gene TRBJ2-7; weak D call: TRBD2 (6 bases). CDR3 length: 14 amino acids. V lost 0 bases and J lost 5, with 11 bases in between. CDR1 is WNHNN, CDR2 SYGVQD, per germline (reference sequence). The CDR3 sequence: CASSESARTNEQYF. In nucleotides, the CDR3 is TGCGCCAGCAGTGAGTCAGCGCGGACTAACGAGCAGTACTTC.

This chain links TRBV6-5 with TRBJ1-3; D uncertain. This CDR3 has 15 amino acids. V gave up 7 bases and J gave up 4 bases, with 17 bases separating them. Germline CDR1 and CDR2: MNHEY and SVGAGI. For the CDR3, the DNA is TGTGCCAGCACCCCGGCGGAATCAAGGGGAAACACCATATATTTT. It yields the protein CASTPAESRGNTIYF.

This chain connects TRBV5-1 to TRBJ1-1; 9 bases fit TRBD1. Germline V lookup: CDR1 SGHRS, CDR2 YFSETQ. The CDR3 extends over 15 amino acids. J gave up 3 bases and V 4 bases, and 7 bases lay outside the gene matches. CDR3 in amino acids: CASSPVGTGHTEAFF. CDR3 DNA sequence: TGCGCCAGCAGCCCCGTTGGGACAGGGCACACTGAAGCTTTCTTT.

This sequence joins TRBV5-1 and TRBJ1-4; 7 bases align to TRBD1. CDR3 size: 16 residues. CDR1 SGHRS and CDR2 YFSETQ come from the germline V gene. The V gene end was trimmed by 3 bases and the J gene end by 3 bases; junction bases not matched to a gene: 8. The CDR3 region is CASSSTRQGANEKLFF. CDR3 in DNA: TGCGCCAGCAGCTCGACACGACAGGGTGCTAATGAAAAACTGTTTTTT. Together with reference TRBV5-1 and TRBJ1-4, the CDR3 gives the full variable domain: KAGVTQTPRYLIKTRGQQVTLSCSPISGHRSVSWYQQTPGQGLQFLFEYFSETQRNKGNFPGRFSGRQFSNSRSEMNVSTLELGDSALYLCASSSTRQGANEKLFFGSGTQLSVL.

With regard to this clone: The same CDR3 arises from other DNA sequences in this sample as well. The V gene is TRBV5-1, the J gene TRBJ2-7; no clear D gene. The CDR3 is 14 amino acids. Germline CDR1 is SGHRS and CDR2 is YFSETQ. V lost 0 bases, J lost 0 bases, and 7 bases lay in between. The CDR3 region is CASSLAGSSYEQYF. CDR3 coding DNA: TGCGCCAGCAGCTTGGCAGGCAGCTCCTACGAGCAGTACTTC.